These T cell receptor beta chains were read from a single sample in a study of beta chain features in type 1 diabetes. Repertoires were generated with immunoSEQ multiplex PCR, while TCRdb's copy carries only in-frame clones and drops some. In the table there are 140,000 or so clones, around 9.3% of which are singletons. Input material: naive CD4+ T cells from blood. All receptors derive from a man aged 18 to 29 in good health. Both conserved end residues are part of each CDR3. D genes are given only for firm matches. A row's size may be missing; if present it is once, few, many or a size class.

j_gene: TRBJ1-2
abundance: few
v_gene: TRBV2
d_gene: TRBD1
CDR3nt: TGTGCCAGCGCCGCGGCAGGGGGCAATGGCTACACCTTC
CDR3aa: CASAAAGGNGYTF

j_gene: TRBJ2-7
abundance: many
v_gene: TRBV7-9
d_gene: NA
CDR3nt: TGTGCCAGCAGCAGGGGACTCCCGGAGTACGAGCAGTACTTC
CDR3aa: CASSRGLPEYEQYF

j_gene: TRBJ2-1
abundance: many
v_gene: TRBV4-2
d_gene: TRBD1
CDR3nt: TGTGCCAGCAGCCAAGAAGGACAGGGGAACTCCTACAATGAGCAGTTCTTC
CDR3aa: CASSQEGQGNSYNEQFF

j_gene: TRBJ2-4
abundance: few
v_gene: TRBV5-5
d_gene: NA
CDR3nt: TGTGCCAGCAGCTCAACAGTGGGAAACATTCAGTACTTC
CDR3aa: CASSSTVGNIQYF

j_gene: TRBJ2-1
abundance: NA
v_gene: TRBV27
d_gene: TRBD2
CDR3nt: TGTGCCAGCAGTTTAGTCTCTAGCGGGCGCAGGGAGCAGTTCTTC
CDR3aa: CASSLVSSGRREQFF

j_gene: TRBJ2-5
abundance: few
v_gene: TRBV5-1
d_gene: TRBD1
CDR3nt: TGCGCCAGCTCGGGACAGGGGTACCAAGAGACCCAGTACTTC
CDR3aa: CASSGQGYQETQYF

j_gene: TRBJ2-7
abundance: NA
v_gene: TRBV7-2
d_gene: TRBD1
CDR3nt: TGTGCCAGCAGCCCCGGGACAGGGGGCAGGTACGAGCAGTACTTC
CDR3aa: CASSPGTGGRYEQYF

j_gene: TRBJ1-4
abundance: few
v_gene: TRBV30
d_gene: NA
CDR3nt: TGTGCCTGGAGTGTTTACGGGGAGGGGGAAAAACTGTTTTTT
CDR3aa: CAWSVYGEGEKLFF

j_gene: TRBJ2-1
abundance: few
v_gene: TRBV18
d_gene: TRBD2
CDR3nt: TGTGCCAGCTCACGCTCTAGCGGGGCGTTTTACAATGAGCAGTTCTTC
CDR3aa: CASSRSSGAFYNEQFF

j_gene: TRBJ1-2
abundance: few
v_gene: TRBV29-1
d_gene: TRBD1
CDR3nt: TGCGTCGCTCTCCCGGAGGGGGCGCTTGGCTATGGCTACACCTTC
CDR3aa: CVALPEGALGYGYTF

j_gene: TRBJ2-5
abundance: many
v_gene: TRBV7-2
d_gene: TRBD2
CDR3nt: TGTGCCAGCAGCTCCCATAGCGGGGGGGCATCAGAGACCCAGTACTTC
CDR3aa: CASSSHSGGASETQYF

j_gene: TRBJ2-7
abundance: NA
v_gene: TRBV7-6
d_gene: NA
CDR3nt: TGTGCCAGCAGCTTAACACGGGGCTCCTACGAGCAGTACTTC
CDR3aa: CASSLTRGSYEQYF

j_gene: TRBJ2-2
abundance: NA
v_gene: TRBV9
d_gene: NA
CDR3nt: TGTGCCAGCAGCGTAGAGTCCTTGGCCAACACCGGGGAGCTGTTTTTT
CDR3aa: CASSVESLANTGELFF

j_gene: TRBJ1-2
abundance: few
v_gene: TRBV5-1
d_gene: NA
CDR3nt: TGCGCCAGCAGCTTGGACAGGGCTAACTATGGCTACACCTTC
CDR3aa: CASSLDRANYGYTF

j_gene: TRBJ1-1
abundance: many
v_gene: TRBV7-9
d_gene: NA
CDR3nt: TGTGCCAGCAGCAGGACTTCAGGGGACACTGAAGCTTTCTTT
CDR3aa: CASSRTSGDTEAFF

j_gene: TRBJ2-5
abundance: NA
v_gene: TRBV10-2
d_gene: TRBD2
CDR3nt: TGCGCCGTCACCGGGACTAGCCCCCAAGAGACCCAGTACTTC
CDR3aa: CAVTGTSPQETQYF

j_gene: TRBJ2-5
abundance: NA
v_gene: TRBV14
d_gene: TRBD1
CDR3nt: TGTGCCAGCAGCCAAGATCTGGGACAGTCCCAAGAGACCCAGTACTTC
CDR3aa: CASSQDLGQSQETQYF

j_gene: TRBJ2-7
abundance: few
v_gene: TRBV9
d_gene: NA
CDR3nt: TGTGCCAGCAGCGTTTCGTTCTCCTACGAGCAGTACTTC
CDR3aa: CASSVSFSYEQYF

j_gene: TRBJ2-2
abundance: few
v_gene: TRBV9
d_gene: NA
CDR3nt: TGTGCCAGCAGCGTACAGGGAAGGACCGGGGAGCTGTTTTTT
CDR3aa: CASSVQGRTGELFF

j_gene: TRBJ2-7
abundance: once
v_gene: TRBV5-1
d_gene: NA
CDR3nt: TGCGCCAGCAGCTTGGTTGGGACACCGGGCGAGCAGTACTTC
CDR3aa: CASSLVGTPGEQYF

j_gene: TRBJ2-1
abundance: NA
v_gene: TRBV19
d_gene: NA
CDR3nt: TGTGCCAGTAGCGCAACAGGACCTTCCTACAATGAGCAGTTCTTC
CDR3aa: CASSATGPSYNEQFF

j_gene: TRBJ2-7
abundance: few
v_gene: TRBV7-2
d_gene: NA
CDR3nt: TGTGCCAGCAGTTTACTAGAACGGTCTTCCTACGAGCAGTACTTC
CDR3aa: CASSLLERSSYEQYF

j_gene: TRBJ1-5
abundance: NA
v_gene: TRBV11-2
d_gene: NA
CDR3nt: TGTGCCAGCAGCTTAAGTGGGGGCCGAGGCAATCAGCCCCAGCATTTT
CDR3aa: CASSLSGGRGNQPQHF

j_gene: TRBJ2-2
abundance: NA
v_gene: TRBV23-1
d_gene: TRBD2
CDR3nt: TGCGCCAGCAGTCAATTAAAAATAGGGACTAGCGGGGGAACCGGGGAGCTGTTTTTT
CDR3aa: CASSQLKIGTSGGTGELFF

j_gene: TRBJ2-3
abundance: few
v_gene: TRBV7-2
d_gene: TRBD2
CDR3nt: TGTGCCAGCAGCTTATTAGCGGGGGCGGGAGATACGCAGTATTTT
CDR3aa: CASSLLAGAGDTQYF

j_gene: TRBJ1-1
abundance: few
v_gene: TRBV2
d_gene: NA
CDR3nt: TGTGCCAGCATTAAGAACACTGAAGCTTTCTTT
CDR3aa: CASIKNTEAFF

j_gene: TRBJ1-1
abundance: few
v_gene: TRBV30
d_gene: NA
CDR3nt: TGTGCCTGGAGCACCCCTCTGAATTCGGGAACTGAAGCTTTCTTT
CDR3aa: CAWSTPLNSGTEAFF

j_gene: TRBJ2-5
abundance: few
v_gene: TRBV7-8
d_gene: TRBD1
CDR3nt: TGTGCCAGCAGCAACACGGGACAGGGCGAGACCCAGTACTTC
CDR3aa: CASSNTGQGETQYF

j_gene: TRBJ1-5
abundance: NA
v_gene: TRBV6-5
d_gene: TRBD1
CDR3nt: TGTGCCAGCAGTAAGAGACAGGGCCTCCAGCCCCAGCATTTT
CDR3aa: CASSKRQGLQPQHF

j_gene: TRBJ1-5
abundance: few
v_gene: TRBV5-1
d_gene: NA
CDR3nt: TGCGCCAGCAGCTTGGGAGGCGGAAGCAATCAGCCCCAGCATTTT
CDR3aa: CASSLGGGSNQPQHF

j_gene: TRBJ2-5
abundance: NA
v_gene: TRBV6-5
d_gene: NA
CDR3nt: TGTGCCAGCAGTTCGGACGTGGCAGGGAGGGAGACCCAGTACTTC
CDR3aa: CASSSDVAGRETQYF

j_gene: TRBJ2-6
abundance: NA
v_gene: TRBV19
d_gene: NA
CDR3nt: TGTGCCAGTAGTACCCTCGGGGGTCGCTCTGGGGCCAACGTCCTGACTTTC
CDR3aa: CASSTLGGRSGANVLTF

j_gene: TRBJ2-2
abundance: NA
v_gene: TRBV5-1
d_gene: TRBD1
CDR3nt: TGCGCCAGCAGCCTCGGGACAGGGGGCTCGAACACCGGGGAGCTGTTTTTT
CDR3aa: CASSLGTGGSNTGELFF

j_gene: TRBJ2-2
abundance: NA
v_gene: TRBV4-3
d_gene: NA
CDR3nt: TGCGCCAGCAGCCAAGGTAGAACCGGGGAGCTGTTTTTT
CDR3aa: CASSQGRTGELFF

j_gene: TRBJ2-2
abundance: NA
v_gene: TRBV5-4
d_gene: NA
CDR3nt: TGTGCCAGCAGCCTCCCCCCGGGAGCCCCCAACACCGGGGAGCTGTTTTTT
CDR3aa: CASSLPPGAPNTGELFF

j_gene: TRBJ2-1
abundance: NA
v_gene: TRBV30
d_gene: NA
CDR3nt: TGTGCCTGGAGAAAAGGGATCGACAGTTACTTCTACAATGAGCAGTTCTTC
CDR3aa: CAWRKGIDSYFYNEQFF

j_gene: TRBJ2-3
abundance: few
v_gene: TRBV2
d_gene: TRBD2
CDR3nt: TGTGCCAGCAGTGTGGGGGGGACAGATACGCAGTATTTT
CDR3aa: CASSVGGTDTQYF

j_gene: TRBJ2-7
abundance: NA
v_gene: TRBV5-1
d_gene: TRBD2
CDR3nt: TGCGCCAGCAGGTTTTCTAGCGGGGTCTCCTACGAGCAGTACTTC
CDR3aa: CASRFSSGVSYEQYF

j_gene: TRBJ2-3
abundance: many
v_gene: TRBV5-1
d_gene: NA
CDR3nt: TGCGCCAGCAGCCCCGACAGAACAGATACGCAGTATTTT
CDR3aa: CASSPDRTDTQYF

j_gene: TRBJ2-7
abundance: NA
v_gene: TRBV7-2
d_gene: NA
CDR3nt: TGTGCCAGCAGCTTAAGGTTAGGGGAACCCTACGAGCAGTACTTC
CDR3aa: CASSLRLGEPYEQYF

j_gene: TRBJ2-3
abundance: few
v_gene: TRBV9
d_gene: TRBD2
CDR3nt: TGTGCCAGCAGCGAGAGACGCGGGGGTGGAGATACGCAGTATTTT
CDR3aa: CASSERRGGGDTQYF

j_gene: TRBJ1-2
abundance: NA
v_gene: TRBV6-1
d_gene: NA
CDR3nt: TGTGCCAGCAGTCCCGACAGGAACTCTTATGGTGACTACACCTTC
CDR3aa: CASSPDRNSYGDYTF

j_gene: TRBJ2-5
abundance: few
v_gene: TRBV7-8
d_gene: TRBD2
CDR3nt: TGTGCCAGCAGCTTAGCGGGGCTAGCGGGGGGCCAAGAGACCCAGTACTTC
CDR3aa: CASSLAGLAGGQETQYF

j_gene: TRBJ2-3
abundance: few
v_gene: TRBV5-1
d_gene: NA
CDR3nt: TGCGCCAGCAGCTTGGGACCCCTAGCAAGCACAGATACGCAGTATTTT
CDR3aa: CASSLGPLASTDTQYF

j_gene: TRBJ2-1
abundance: NA
v_gene: TRBV4-1
d_gene: TRBD2
CDR3nt: TGCGCCAGCAGCCAAGCAAGCGGGGGGTTACCATACAATGAGCAGTTCTTC
CDR3aa: CASSQASGGLPYNEQFF

j_gene: TRBJ2-7
abundance: NA
v_gene: TRBV18
d_gene: TRBD1
CDR3nt: TGTGCCAGCTCACCACCCACAGGGGAAAGCTACGAGCAGTACTTC
CDR3aa: CASSPPTGESYEQYF